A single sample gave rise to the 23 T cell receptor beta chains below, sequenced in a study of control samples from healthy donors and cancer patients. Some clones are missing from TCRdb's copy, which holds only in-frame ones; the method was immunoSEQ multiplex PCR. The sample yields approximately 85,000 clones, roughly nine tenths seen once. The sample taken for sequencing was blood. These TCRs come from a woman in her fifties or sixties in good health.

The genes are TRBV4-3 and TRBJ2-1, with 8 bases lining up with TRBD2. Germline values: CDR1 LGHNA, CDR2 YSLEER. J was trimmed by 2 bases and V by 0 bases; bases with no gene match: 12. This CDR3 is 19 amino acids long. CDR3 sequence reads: CASSQDGSGERGTYNEQFF. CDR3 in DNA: TGCGCCAGCAGCCAAGATGGGTCCGGGGAGCGGGGGACCTACAATGAGCAGTTCTTC.

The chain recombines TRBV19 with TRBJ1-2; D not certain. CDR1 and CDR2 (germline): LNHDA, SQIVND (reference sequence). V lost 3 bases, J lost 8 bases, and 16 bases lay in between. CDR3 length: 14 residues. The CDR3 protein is CASSINSMGAGYTF. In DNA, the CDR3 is TGTGCCAGTAGTATCAACTCGATGGGAGCGGGCTACACCTTC.

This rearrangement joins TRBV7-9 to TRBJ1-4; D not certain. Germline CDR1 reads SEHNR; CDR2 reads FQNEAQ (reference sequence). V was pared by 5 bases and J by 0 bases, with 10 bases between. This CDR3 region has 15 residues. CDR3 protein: CASSVATATNEKLFF. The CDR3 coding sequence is TGTGCCAGCAGCGTTGCGACTGCAACTAATGAAAAACTGTTTTTT.

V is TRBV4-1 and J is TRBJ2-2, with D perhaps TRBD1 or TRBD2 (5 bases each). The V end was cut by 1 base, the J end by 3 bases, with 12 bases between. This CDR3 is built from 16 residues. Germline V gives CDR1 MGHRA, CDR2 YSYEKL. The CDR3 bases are TGCGCCAGCAGCCAAGGGGGGTTGCCCCACACCGGGGAGCTGTTTTTT. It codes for CASSQGGLPHTGELFF.

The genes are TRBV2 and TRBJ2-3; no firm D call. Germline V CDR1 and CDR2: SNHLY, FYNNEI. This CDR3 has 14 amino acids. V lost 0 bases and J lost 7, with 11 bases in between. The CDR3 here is CASSEATQGYTQYF. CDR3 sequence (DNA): TGTGCCAGCAGTGAAGCTACCCAAGGATATACGCAGTATTTT.

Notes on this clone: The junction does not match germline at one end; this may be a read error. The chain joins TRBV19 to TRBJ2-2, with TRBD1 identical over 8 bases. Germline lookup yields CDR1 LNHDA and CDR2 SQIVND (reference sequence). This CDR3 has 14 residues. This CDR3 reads CASKAQGVTGELFF. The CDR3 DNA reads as TGTGCAAGTAAGGCACAGGGGGTGACCGGGGAGCTGTTTTTT.

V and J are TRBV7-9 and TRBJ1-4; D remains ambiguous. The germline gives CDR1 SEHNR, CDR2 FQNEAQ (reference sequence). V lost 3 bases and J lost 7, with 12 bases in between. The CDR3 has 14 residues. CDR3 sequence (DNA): TGTGCCAGCAGCTTGCGCGGCAGCGGTGAAAAACTGTTTTTT. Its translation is CASSLRGSGEKLFF.

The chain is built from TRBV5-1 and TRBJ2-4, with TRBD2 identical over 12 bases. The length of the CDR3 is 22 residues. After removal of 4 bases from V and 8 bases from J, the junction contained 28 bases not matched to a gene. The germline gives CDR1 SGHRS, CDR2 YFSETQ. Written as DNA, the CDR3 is TGCGCCAGCAGCGAACCCCCGACAGGGGATCGACTAGCGGGGGAGGTTAAGTACATTCAGTACTTC. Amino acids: CASSEPPTGDRLAGEVKYIQYF.

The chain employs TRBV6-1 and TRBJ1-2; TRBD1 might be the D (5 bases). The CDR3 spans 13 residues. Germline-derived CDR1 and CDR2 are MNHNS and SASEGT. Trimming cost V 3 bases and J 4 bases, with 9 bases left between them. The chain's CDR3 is CASSDGGGYGYTF. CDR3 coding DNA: TGTGCCAGCAGTGACGGGGGAGGCTATGGCTACACCTTC.

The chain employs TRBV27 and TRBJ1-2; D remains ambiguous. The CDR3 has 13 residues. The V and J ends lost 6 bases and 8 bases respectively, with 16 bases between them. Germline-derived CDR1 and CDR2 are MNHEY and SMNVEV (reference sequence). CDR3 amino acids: CASSPRWAGGYTF. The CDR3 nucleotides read TGTGCCAGCAGCCCTCGGTGGGCCGGGGGCTACACCTTC.

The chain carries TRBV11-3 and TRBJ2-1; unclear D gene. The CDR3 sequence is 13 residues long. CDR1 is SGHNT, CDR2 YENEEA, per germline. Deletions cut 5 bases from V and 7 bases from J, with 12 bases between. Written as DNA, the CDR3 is TGTGCCAGCAGCCACTCAGGTGGGAATGAGCAGTTCTTC. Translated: CASSHSGGNEQFF.

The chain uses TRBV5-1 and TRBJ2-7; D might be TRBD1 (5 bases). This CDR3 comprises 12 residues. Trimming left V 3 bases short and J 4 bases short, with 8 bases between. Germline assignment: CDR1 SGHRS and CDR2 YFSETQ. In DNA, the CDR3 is TGCGCCAGCAGCTGGGGCGCATACGAGCAGTACTTC. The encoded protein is CASSWGAYEQYF. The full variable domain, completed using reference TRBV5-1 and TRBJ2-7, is KAGVTQTPRYLIKTRGQQVTLSCSPISGHRSVSWYQQTPGQGLQFLFEYFSETQRNKGNFPGRFSGRQFSNSRSEMNVSTLELGDSALYLCASSWGAYEQYFGPGTRLTVT.

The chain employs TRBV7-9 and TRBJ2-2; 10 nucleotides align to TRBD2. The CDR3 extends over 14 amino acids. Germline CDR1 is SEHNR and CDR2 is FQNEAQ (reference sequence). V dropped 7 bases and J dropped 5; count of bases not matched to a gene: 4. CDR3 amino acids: CASTDSGGTGELFF. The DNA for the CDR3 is TGTGCCAGCACGGATAGCGGGGGGACCGGGGAGCTGTTTTTT.

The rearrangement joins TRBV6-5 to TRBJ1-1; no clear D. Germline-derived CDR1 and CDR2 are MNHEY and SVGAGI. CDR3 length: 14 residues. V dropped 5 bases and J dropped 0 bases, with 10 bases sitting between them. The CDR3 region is CASSPGRVNTEAFF. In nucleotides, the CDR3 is TGTGCCAGCAGTCCCGGACGGGTGAACACTGAAGCTTTCTTT.

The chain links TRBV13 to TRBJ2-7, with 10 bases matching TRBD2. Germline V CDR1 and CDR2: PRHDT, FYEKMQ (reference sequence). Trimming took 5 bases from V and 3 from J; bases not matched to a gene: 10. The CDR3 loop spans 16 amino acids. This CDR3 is CASSTGGASGSYEQYF. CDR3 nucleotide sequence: TGTGCCAGCAGCACGGGCGGGGCTAGCGGGAGCTACGAGCAGTACTTC.

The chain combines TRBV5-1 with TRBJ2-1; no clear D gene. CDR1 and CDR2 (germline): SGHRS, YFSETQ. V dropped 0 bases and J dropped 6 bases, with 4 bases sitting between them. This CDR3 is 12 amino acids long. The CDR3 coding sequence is TGCGCCAGCAGCTTGGTTGCCAATGAGCAGTTCTTC. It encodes CASSLVANEQFF.

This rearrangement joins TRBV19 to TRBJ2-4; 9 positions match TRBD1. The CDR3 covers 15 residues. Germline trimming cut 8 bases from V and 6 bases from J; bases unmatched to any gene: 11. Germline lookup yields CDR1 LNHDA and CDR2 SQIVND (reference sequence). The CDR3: CASAQGALLRNIQYF. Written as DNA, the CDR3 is TGTGCCAGTGCACAGGGGGCCCTTCTCAGAAACATTCAGTACTTC.

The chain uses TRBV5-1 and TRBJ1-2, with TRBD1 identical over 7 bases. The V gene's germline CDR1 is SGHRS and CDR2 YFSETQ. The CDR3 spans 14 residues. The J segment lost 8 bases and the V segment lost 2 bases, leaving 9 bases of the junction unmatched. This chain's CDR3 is CASSFGQAGYGYTF. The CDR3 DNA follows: TGCGCCAGCAGCTTCGGACAGGCGGGATACGGCTACACCTTC.

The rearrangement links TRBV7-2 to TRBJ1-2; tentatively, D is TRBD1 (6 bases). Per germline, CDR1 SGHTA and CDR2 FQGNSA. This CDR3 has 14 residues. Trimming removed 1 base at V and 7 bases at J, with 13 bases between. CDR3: CASSLGRQQGGYTF. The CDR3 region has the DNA TGTGCCAGCAGCTTAGGCCGACAACAGGGTGGCTACACCTTC.

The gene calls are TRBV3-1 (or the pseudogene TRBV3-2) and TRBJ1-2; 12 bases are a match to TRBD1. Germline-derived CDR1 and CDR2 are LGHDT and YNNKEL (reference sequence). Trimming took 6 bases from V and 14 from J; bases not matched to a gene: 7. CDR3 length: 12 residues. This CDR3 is CASRTGQGAWTF. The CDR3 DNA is TGTGCCAGCAGAACGGGACAGGGGGCTTGGACCTTC.

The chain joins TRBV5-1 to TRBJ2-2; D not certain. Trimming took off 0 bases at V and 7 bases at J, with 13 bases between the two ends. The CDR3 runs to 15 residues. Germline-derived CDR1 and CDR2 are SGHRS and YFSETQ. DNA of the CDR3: TGCGCCAGCAGCTTGGCCAGAGGAAGGGTCGGGGAGCTGTTTTTT. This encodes CASSLARGRVGELFF.

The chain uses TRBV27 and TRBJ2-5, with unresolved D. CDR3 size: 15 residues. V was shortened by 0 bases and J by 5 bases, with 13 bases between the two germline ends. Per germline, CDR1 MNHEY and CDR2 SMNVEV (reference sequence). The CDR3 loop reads CASSLSDRQKETQYF. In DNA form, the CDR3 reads TGTGCCAGCAGTTTATCGGACCGACAAAAGGAGACCCAGTACTTC.

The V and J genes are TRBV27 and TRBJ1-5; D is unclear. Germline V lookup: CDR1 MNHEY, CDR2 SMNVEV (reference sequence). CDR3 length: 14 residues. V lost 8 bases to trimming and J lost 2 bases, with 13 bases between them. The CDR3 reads CASGRFGGNQPQHF. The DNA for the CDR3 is TGTGCCAGCGGGCGATTTGGAGGCAATCAGCCCCAGCATTTT.